The 5 T cell receptor beta chains given below trace back to one sample, sequenced in a study of T-cell memory formation after mild COVID-19. Via MiXCR, TCRdb re-called the 5' RACE reads, giving one row per CDR3 protein. The data hold approximately 65,000 distinct CDR3 sequences, with 9% to 9.5% observed a single time. The sample was PBMCs or a T cell subset sorted from them (not recorded which). The source of these receptors is a man between 18 and 29 years old who had mild COVID-19 (a few samples of this study predate the infection). Cell type and time point are not known.

In this sample, this clonotype is medium-sized (0.01 to 0.1%). The chain is built from TRBV15 and TRBJ2-7; D unresolved. CDR3 size: 14 residues. CDR1 and CDR2 (germline): LNHNV, YYDKDF (reference sequence). Trimming stripped 0 bases from V and 6 bases from J, with 12 bases between. CDR3 nucleotides: TGTGCCACCAGCAGAGATTTTGATGGTTCCGAGCAGTACGTC. Translated, it gives CATSRDFDGSEQYV.

The gene calls are TRBV29-1 and TRBJ1-2; D might be TRBD1 (6 bases). Trimming shortened V by 3 bases and J by 4 bases, and 12 bases separated the two germline ends. The germline gives CDR1 SQVTM, CDR2 ANQGSEA. CDR3 length equals 13 residues. The CDR3 reads CSVERDTGYGYTF. The CDR3 DNA sequence: TGCAGCGTTGAGAGGGACACAGGCTATGGCTACACCTTC. The complete variable domain, with remaining parts taken from reference TRBV29-1 and TRBJ1-2, reads SAVISQKPSRDICQRGTSLTIQCQVDSQVTMMFWYRQQPGQSLTLIATANQGSEATYESGFVIDKFPISRPNLTFSTLTVSNMSPEDSSIYLCSVERDTGYGYTFGSGTRLTVV.

V gene TRBV5-6 combines with J gene TRBJ2-2; 10 positions match TRBD1. The CDR3 is 16 residues long. The V gene end was trimmed by 4 bases and the J gene end by 4 bases; junction bases not matched to a gene: 7. Germline V gene data show CDR1 as SGHDT and CDR2 as YYEEEE. Here the CDR3 reads CASSIDRGLVTGELFF. The CDR3 DNA follows: TGTGCCAGCAGCATTGACAGGGGGCTAGTCACCGGGGAGCTGTTTTTT. Using reference TRBV5-6 and TRBJ2-2 for the parts outside the CDR3, the full variable domain is DAGVTQSPTHLIKTRGQQVTLRCSPKSGHDTVSWYQQALGQGPQFIFQYYEEEERQRGNFPDRFSGHQFPNYSSELNVNALLLGDSALYLCASSIDRGLVTGELFFGEGSRLTVL.

The gene calls are TRBV7-2 and TRBJ2-1, with D hard to call. The germline V gene encodes CDR1 SGHTA and CDR2 FQGNSA. This CDR3 has 14 residues. With 5 bases removed from V and 5 bases from J, the gap between germline ends came to 13 bases. DNA for the CDR3: TGTGCCAGCAGCCGTACTCTAGGTCACAATGAGCAGTTCTTC. Protein: CASSRTLGHNEQFF.

This clonotype was seen only a few times. The gene calls are TRBV5-1 and TRBJ2-3, with TRBD2 matching over 9 bases. The germline V gene encodes CDR1 SGHRS and CDR2 YFSETQ. The CDR3 sequence is 17 residues long. With 5 bases clipped from V and 2 bases from J, the junction kept 12 bases outside the gene matches. The CDR3 loop is CASRVPLAGVNTDTQYF. The CDR3 region has the DNA TGCGCCAGCAGAGTCCCCTTAGCGGGGGTGAACACAGATACGCAGTATTTT.